This TCR beta chain was sequenced in a study of early T cells in non-severe SARS-CoV-2 infection. Study-wide context: The authors sequenced bulk RNA from unsorted whole blood, leaving chains unpaired.

The CDR3 is 15 residues long. Trimming took 6 bases from V and 4 from J; bases not matched to a gene: 5. The germline V gene encodes CDR1 MNHEY and CDR2 SMNVEV (reference sequence). TCRdb used MiXCR to reprocess the 5' RACE reads, holding one entry per CDR3 protein. The sample shows about 84,000 distinct CDR3 sequences, 12% of them seen only once. This clonotype was seen repeatedly, ten times or more. The source is an adult who was a healthcare worker with PCR-confirmed SARS-CoV-2 infection or an uninfected control (not recorded which). The chain couples TRBV27 to TRBJ2-3, with TRBD2 matching 12 bases. The sequencing input was whole blood. CDR3 sequence: CASRLAGGSADTQYF. The CDR3 coding sequence is TGTGCCAGCAGGCTAGCGGGAGGGTCCGCAGATACGCAGTATTTT.